One sample yielded the 9 T cell receptor beta chains listed below, sequenced in a study of patients and donors after allogeneic stem cell transplantation. From the RT-PCR reads, TCRdb called clonotypes with MiXCR, one entry per CDR3 protein. The table includes tens of thousands of distinct CDR3 sequences, about a quarter detected once. The material sequenced was blood, either unsorted or a sorted T cell fraction (not recorded which). These receptors all come from a human donor who was either an allogeneic HSCT recipient or a stem cell or donor lymphocyte infusion donor (not recorded which). It is not recorded whose cells these are; they may come from a transplant donor.

V gene TRBV4-1 combines with J gene TRBJ2-7; tentative D call: TRBD1 (5 bases). CDR1 is MGHRA, CDR2 YSYEKL, per germline. The germline V and J ends were trimmed by 0 bases and 2 bases, with 14 bases remaining between them. The CDR3 is 16 amino acids. In DNA, the CDR3 is TGCGCCAGCAGCCAAGAAACGTGGGCAGGGCCCTACGAGCAGTACTTC. This codes for CASSQETWAGPYEQYF.

The chain employs TRBV6-2 or TRBV6-3 and TRBJ2-7; a possible D gene is TRBD1 (6 bases). Looked up from germline, CDR1 is MNHEY and CDR2 is SVGEGT. The CDR3 has 13 residues. The germline V and J ends were trimmed by 5 bases and 3 bases, with 11 bases remaining between them. For the CDR3, the DNA is TGTGCCAGCAGTCCCTGGACAGACTACGAGCAGTACTTC. Encoded protein: CASSPWTDYEQYF.

This chain uses TRBV28 with TRBJ1-6; the match to TRBD1 covers 9 bases. There are 15 residues in the CDR3. The germline gives CDR1 MDHEN, CDR2 SYDVKM. Trimming removed 6 bases from V and 10 bases from J; junction bases left unmatched: 10. The CDR3 is CASSEYRGLGSPLHF. The CDR3 nucleotides are TGTGCCAGCAGCGAATACAGGGGGCTAGGATCACCCCTCCACTTT.

The rearrangement links TRBV7-9 to TRBJ2-7; 8 bases line up with TRBD1. This CDR3 has 14 amino acids. CDR1 is SEHNR, CDR2 FQNEAQ, per germline (reference sequence). V gave up 5 bases and J gave up 3 bases; unmatched junction bases: 6. In DNA, the CDR3 is TGTGCCAGCAGCCAGGACAGGGATTACTACGAGCAGTACTTC. Encoded protein: CASSQDRDYYEQYF.

This clonotype was observed a handful of times. The chain uses TRBV4-1 and TRBJ2-2; D remains unclear. The CDR3 runs 16 residues. The V gene's germline CDR1 is MGHRA and CDR2 YSYEKL. V shed 2 bases and J shed 1 base, with 11 bases lying between them. The CDR3 is CASSQRAGLNTGELFF. Written as DNA, the CDR3 is TGCGCCAGCAGCCAAAGGGCTGGCCTGAACACCGGGGAGCTGTTTTTT.

The V gene is TRBV25-1, the J gene TRBJ1-5, with 8 bases matching TRBD1. Germline values: CDR1 MGHDK, CDR2 SYGVNS. J lost 2 bases, V lost 3 bases, and 12 bases had no gene match. CDR3 length: 18 amino acids. CDR3 protein: CASSEPGRGRVGNQPQHF. In DNA, the CDR3 is TGTGCCAGCAGTGAGCCTGGCAGGGGGCGAGTGGGCAATCAGCCCCAGCATTTT.

This clonotype was seen once. The chain uses TRBV5-1 and TRBJ2-7, with D possibly matching TRBD2 (6 bases). The length of the CDR3 is 14 residues. Trimming pared 9 bases from V and 2 bases from J, leaving 18 bases between. The germline V gene has CDR1 SGHRS and CDR2 YFSETQ. The CDR3 spells CATSLTGRTYEQYF. Written as DNA, the CDR3 is TGCGCCACTTCTCTGACGGGGAGGACCTACGAGCAGTACTTC.

At least ten counts were recorded for this clonotype. V usage is TRBV7-2 and J usage is TRBJ1-2, with D uncertain. The ends were cut back, 2 bases at V and 2 bases at J, with 12 bases in the middle. From germline, CDR1 is SGHTA and CDR2 FQGNSA. The CDR3 loop spans 15 amino acids. In DNA, the CDR3 is TGTGCCAGCAGCTTAACCGCAGGCGGCAACTATGGCTACACCTTC. It specifies CASSLTAGGNYGYTF.

The chain joins TRBV7-9 to TRBJ1-1, with 7 bases fitting TRBD1. The CDR3 contains 15 residues. J gave up 2 bases and V 4 bases, and 7 bases lay outside the gene matches. Germline V gene sequence: CDR1 SEHNR, CDR2 FQNEAQ (reference sequence). CDR3 protein: CASSSHRGPNTEAFF. As DNA, the CDR3 is TGTGCCAGCAGCTCCCACAGGGGACCCAACACTGAAGCTTTCTTT.